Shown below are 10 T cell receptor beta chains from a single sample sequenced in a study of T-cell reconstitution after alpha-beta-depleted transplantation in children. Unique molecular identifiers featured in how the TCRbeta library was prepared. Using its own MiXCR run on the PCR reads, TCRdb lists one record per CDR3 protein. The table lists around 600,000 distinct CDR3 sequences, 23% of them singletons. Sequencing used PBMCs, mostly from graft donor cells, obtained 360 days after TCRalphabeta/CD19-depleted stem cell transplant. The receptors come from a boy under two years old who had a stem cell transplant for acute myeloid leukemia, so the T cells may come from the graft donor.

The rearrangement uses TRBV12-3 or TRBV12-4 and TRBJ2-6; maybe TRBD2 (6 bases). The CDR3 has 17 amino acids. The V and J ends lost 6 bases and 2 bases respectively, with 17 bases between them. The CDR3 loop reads CASSTPGGGTGANVLTF. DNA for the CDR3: TGTGCCAGCAGCACACCCGGTGGGGGGACTGGGGCCAACGTCCTGACTTTC.

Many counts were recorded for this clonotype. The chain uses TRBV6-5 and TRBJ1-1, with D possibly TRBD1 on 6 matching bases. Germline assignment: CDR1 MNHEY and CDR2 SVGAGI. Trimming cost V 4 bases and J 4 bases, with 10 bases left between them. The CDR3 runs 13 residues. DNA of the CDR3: TGTGCCAGCAGTTCCTCAGGGGTCACTGAAGCTTTCTTT. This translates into CASSSSGVTEAFF.

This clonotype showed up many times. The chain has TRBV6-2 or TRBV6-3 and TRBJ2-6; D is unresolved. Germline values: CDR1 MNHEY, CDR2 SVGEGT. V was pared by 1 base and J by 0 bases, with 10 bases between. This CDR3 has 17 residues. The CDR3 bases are TGTGCCAGCAGTTACTTTGACCGCTACTCTGGGGCCAACGTCCTGACTTTC. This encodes CASSYFDRYSGANVLTF.

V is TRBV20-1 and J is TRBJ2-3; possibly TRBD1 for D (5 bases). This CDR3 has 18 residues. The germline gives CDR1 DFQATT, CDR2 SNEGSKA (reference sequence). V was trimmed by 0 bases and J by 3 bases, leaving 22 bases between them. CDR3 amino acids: CSARDLDPRQPPTDTQYF. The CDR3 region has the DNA TGCAGTGCTAGAGATCTGGACCCCCGACAGCCTCCAACAGATACGCAGTATTTT.

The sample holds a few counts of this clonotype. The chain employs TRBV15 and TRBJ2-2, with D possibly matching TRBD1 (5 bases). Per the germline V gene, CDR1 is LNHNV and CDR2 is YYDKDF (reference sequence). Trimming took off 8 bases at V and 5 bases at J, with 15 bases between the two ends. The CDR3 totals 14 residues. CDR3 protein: CATGARVGTGELFF. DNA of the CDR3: TGTGCCACCGGGGCCAGGGTGGGGACCGGGGAGCTGTTTTTT.

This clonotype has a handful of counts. CDR3 DNA sequence: TGTGCCAGCAGCCACAGGACATCCCCGAACACTGAAGCTTTCTTT. Translated: CASSHRTSPNTEAFF. The chain carries TRBV13 and TRBJ1-1, with D maybe TRBD1 (5 bases). From germline, CDR1 is PRHDT and CDR2 FYEKMQ (reference sequence). The CDR3 sequence is 15 residues long. V was trimmed by 5 bases and J by 1 base, leaving 14 bases between them.

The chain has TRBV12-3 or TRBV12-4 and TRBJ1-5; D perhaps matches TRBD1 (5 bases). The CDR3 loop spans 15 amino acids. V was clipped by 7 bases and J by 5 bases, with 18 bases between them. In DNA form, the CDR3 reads TGTGCCAGCAAAAGGTCGGGGGGACTTGATCAGCCCCAGCATTTT. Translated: CASKRSGGLDQPQHF.

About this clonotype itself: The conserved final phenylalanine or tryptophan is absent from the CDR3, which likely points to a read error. The CDR3 DNA reads TGCAGTGCTAGCCCCCGATCCTATTCACCCCTCCACTGT. Encoded protein: CSASPRSYSPLHC. The chain uses TRBV20-1 and TRBJ1-6; D unclear. From germline, CDR1 is DFQATT and CDR2 SNEGSKA (reference sequence). V lost 3 bases, J lost 8 bases, and 11 bases lay in between. The CDR3 runs to 13 residues.

In DNA form, the CDR3 reads TGCAGTGCTCATCTAGCGGGTGATCTATACGAGCAGTACGTC. Protein product: CSAHLAGDLYEQYV. V is TRBV20-1 and J is TRBJ2-7, with 8 bases fitting TRBD2. This CDR3 has 14 amino acids. CDR1 and CDR2 (germline): DFQATT, SNEGSKA (reference sequence). Trimming cost V 5 bases and J 4 bases; bases outside gene matches: 10.

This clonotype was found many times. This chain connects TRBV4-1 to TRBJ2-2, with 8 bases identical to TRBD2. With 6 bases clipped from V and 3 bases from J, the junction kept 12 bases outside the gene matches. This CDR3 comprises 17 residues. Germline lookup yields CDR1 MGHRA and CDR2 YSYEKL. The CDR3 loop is CASSWTSHPQDTGELFF. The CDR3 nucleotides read TGCGCCAGCAGTTGGACTAGCCACCCTCAGGACACCGGGGAGCTGTTTTTT.